The 25 T cell receptor beta chains presented below share a single source sample, sequenced in a study of a mutant IDH1 vaccine in newly diagnosed glioma. Their recognized antigens are unknown. Time point: week 23, last vaccination. The vaccine gave 300 ug of a 20-mer mutant IDH1 peptide subcutaneously per dose. Sequenced by immunoSEQ multiplex PCR; TCRdb stores in-frame clones only, minus some. The sample yields tens of thousands of clones, about 81% seen once. Sequencing was performed on PBMCs, taken from a glioma patient whose treatment included an IDH1 peptide vaccine. The origin of the receptors is a woman aged 40 to 50 with glioma. Some clones in this sample may be carry-over from other donors' samples.

CDR3 in DNA: TGTGCCAGCAGCTTCGGCTCCCCTGAAGCTTTCTTT. Translated, it gives CASSFGSPEAFF. The V gene is TRBV5-6, the J gene TRBJ1-1; D not certain. The CDR3 spans 12 residues. V shed 2 bases and J shed 6 bases, with 8 bases lying between them. Germline CDR1 SGHDT, CDR2 YYEEEE.

The rearrangement uses TRBV10-3 and TRBJ1-2; tentatively, D is TRBD1 (5 bases). Germline assignment: CDR1 ENHRY and CDR2 SYGVKD. The CDR3 runs 13 residues. V gave up 9 bases and J gave up 3 bases, with 14 bases separating them. This CDR3 is CAMPGREDYGYTF. In nucleotides, the CDR3 is TGTGCCATGCCGGGACGGGAAGACTATGGCTACACCTTC.

This clone was found once. This sequence joins TRBV30 and TRBJ1-2; D gene uncertain. From germline, CDR1 is GTSNPN and CDR2 SVGIG (reference sequence). V was shortened by 4 bases and J by 0 bases, with 6 bases between the two germline ends. The CDR3 contains 12 residues. The CDR3 DNA is TGTGCCTGGAAGGCAGCTAACTATGGCTACACCTTC. It specifies CAWKAANYGYTF.

The V call is TRBV5-1, the J call TRBJ1-2, with D unclear. In germline, CDR1 is SGHRS, CDR2 YFSETQ. V shed 0 bases and J shed 1 base, with 4 bases lying between them. This CDR3 region has 13 residues. Here the CDR3 reads CASSLGDNYGYTF. The CDR3 DNA reads as TGCGCCAGCAGCTTGGGGGATAACTATGGCTACACCTTC.

The chain joins TRBV6-5 to TRBJ1-6; TRBD1 is a possible D gene (5 bases). The CDR3 sequence is 14 residues long. The germline V gene encodes CDR1 MNHEY and CDR2 SVGAGI. V shed 2 bases and J shed 9 bases, with 11 bases lying between them. The CDR3 here is CASSYGGRGSPLHF. The DNA of the CDR3 is TGTGCCAGCAGTTACGGGGGGAGGGGTTCACCCCTCCACTTT.

With regard to this clone: Other DNA sequences in this specimen translate into the identical CDR3. The V gene is TRBV15, the J gene TRBJ1-5; 12 positions match TRBD1. The germline gives CDR1 LNHNV, CDR2 YYDKDF (reference sequence). The length of the CDR3 is 15 residues. V was clipped by 5 bases and J by 3 bases; unmatched bases: 2. The CDR3 reads CATSRDRGLNQPQHF. The CDR3 bases are TGTGCCACCAGCCGGGACAGGGGGCTCAATCAGCCCCAGCATTTT.

In regard to this clone: The junction departs from the called germline gene at one end, perhaps through a read error. The chain links TRBV2 to TRBJ1-2; TRBD1 aligns across 8 bases. The CDR3 totals 12 residues. The germline V gene encodes CDR1 SNHLY and CDR2 FYNNEI. The CDR3 reads CASSEARTGRSF. CDR3 DNA: TGTGCCAGCAGTGAAGCGAGGACAGGGCGCTCCTTC.

By share of the sample, this clone is medium-sized. V is TRBV5-5 and J is TRBJ1-5, with a weak D call TRBD1 (6 bases). The V gene's germline CDR1 is SGHKS and CDR2 YYEKEE (reference sequence). The CDR3 contains 14 residues. V lost 4 bases, J lost 3 bases, and 11 bases lay in between. In nucleotides, the CDR3 is TGTGCCAGCAGCGGGGACATTAACAATCAGCCCCAGCATTTT. Its protein is CASSGDINNQPQHF. The whole variable domain, remainder taken from reference TRBV5-5 and TRBJ1-5, is DAGVTQSPTHLIKTRGQQVTLRCSPISGHKSVSWYQQVLGQGPQFIFQYYEKEERGRGNFPDRFSARQFPNYSSELNVNALLLGDSALYLCASSGDINNQPQHFGDGTRLSIL.

The chain is built from TRBV4-1 and TRBJ2-5; TRBD1 matches 7 bases. With the DNA end fitting TRBJ2-7 better, the J assignment may be wrong. Germline V CDR1 and CDR2: MGHRA, YSYEKL. This CDR3 has 14 amino acids. CDR3 DNA: TGCGCCAGCAGCCCAATTGGGACAGACTCCGAGCAGTACTTC. This sequence encodes CASSPIGTDSEQYF.

The V call is TRBV4-2, the J call TRBJ1-3; a possible D gene is TRBD1 (5 bases). Germline assignment: CDR1 LGHNA and CDR2 YNFKEQ. V was shortened by 6 bases and J by 0 bases, with 15 bases between the two germline ends. The CDR3 length is 16 residues. For the CDR3, the DNA is TGTGCCAGCAGTTTATTCACAGGCCCCTCTGGAAACACCATATATTTT. It encodes CASSLFTGPSGNTIYF.

The V and J genes are TRBV14 and TRBJ2-5; maybe TRBD2 (5 bases). Trimming took 1 base from V and 9 from J, leaving 15 bases between them. The V gene's germline CDR1 is SGHDN and CDR2 FVKESK. The CDR3 covers 14 residues. The CDR3 loop reads CASSQANRRGSQYF. The CDR3 nucleotides are TGTGCCAGCAGCCAAGCCAACCGGCGAGGGTCCCAGTACTTC.

The CDR3 DNA reads TGTGCCAGCAGCCTCCCTGGTGAGGGGGCTGGGGAGACCCAGTACTTC. Residues: CASSLPGEGAGETQYF. This rearrangement joins TRBV7-9 to TRBJ2-5; TRBD1 matches at 7 bases. V lost 5 bases, J lost 5 bases, and 14 bases stayed unmatched. This CDR3 contains 16 residues. CDR1 and CDR2 from the germline V gene are SEHNR and FQNEAQ (reference sequence). The full variable domain, with the rest looked up from reference TRBV7-9 and TRBJ2-5, is DTGVSQNPRHKITKRGQNVTFRCDPISEHNRLYWYRQTLGQGPEFLTYFQNEAQLEKSRLLSDRFSAERPKGSFSTLEIQRTEQGDSAMYLCASSLPGEGAGETQYFGPGTRLLVL.

The chain is built from TRBV30 and TRBJ2-7; no firm D call. The CDR3 runs 13 residues. V gave up 0 bases and J gave up 9 bases, with 15 bases separating them. The germline V gene encodes CDR1 GTSNPN and CDR2 SVGIG (reference sequence). The CDR3 DNA reads TGTGCCTGGAGTGTACCCGGGCGGTCGGGGCAGTACTTC. Translating it yields CAWSVPGRSGQYF. The full variable domain, in which reference TRBV30 and TRBJ2-7 provide the parts outside the CDR3, is SQTIHQWPATLVQPVGSPLSLECTVEGTSNPNLYWYRQAAGRGLQLLFYSVGIGQISSEVPQNLSASRPQDRQFILSSKKLLLSDSGFYLCAWSVPGRSGQYFGPGTRLTVT.

The gene calls are TRBV5-1 and TRBJ2-1; 13 nucleotides match TRBD2. This CDR3 has 15 residues. Unmatched junction bases numbered 7, after V lost 4 bases and J lost 9 bases. The germline V gene encodes CDR1 SGHRS and CDR2 YFSETQ. The CDR3 coding sequence is TGCGCCAGCAGCGATACAGGGACTAGCGGGGCTGAGCAGTTCTTC. Its translation is CASSDTGTSGAEQFF.

In its sample, this clone was seen a few times. Given the absence of the conserved phenylalanine or tryptophan at the CDR3 end, a read error is likely. The V call is TRBV27, the J call TRBJ1-6, with 7 nucleotides matching TRBD1. The CDR3 consists of 13 residues. Germline V gene sequence: CDR1 MNHEY, CDR2 SMNVEV (reference sequence). J was trimmed by 13 bases and V by 2 bases; bases with no gene match: 5. The CDR3 spells CASSLIQGQPLHL. The CDR3 region has the DNA TGTGCCAGCAGTTTAATACAGGGACAGCCCCTCCACCTT.

This clone appeared a few times. This chain connects TRBV7-2 to TRBJ1-5; no reliable D call. The CDR3 is made up of 18 amino acids. V lost 1 base and J lost 0, with 16 bases in between. Germline V gene sequence: CDR1 SGHTA, CDR2 FQGNSA. CDR3 DNA sequence: TGTGCCAGCAGCTTAGTGGCTACAGAACAATATAGCAATCAGCCCCAGCATTTT. Its translation: CASSLVATEQYSNQPQHF.

This rearrangement joins TRBV4-1 to TRBJ1-2, with D perhaps matching TRBD1 (5 bases). The CDR3 is made up of 13 amino acids. Germline loops: CDR1 MGHRA, CDR2 YSYEKL. V shed 4 bases and J shed 4 bases, with 10 bases lying between them. In nucleotides, the CDR3 is TGCGCCAGCAGCCTGACAGAGACCTATGGCTACACCTTC. Protein product: CASSLTETYGYTF.

The chain uses TRBV5-1 and TRBJ1-6; 7 positions agree with TRBD1. The CDR3 has 14 residues. Germline CDR1 and CDR2: SGHRS and YFSETQ. V was clipped by 4 bases and J by 9 bases; unmatched bases: 7. The CDR3 spells CASSGTVSASPLHF. The CDR3 DNA sequence: TGCGCCAGCAGCGGGACAGTGTCCGCTTCACCCCTCCACTTT.

The V gene is TRBV18, the J gene TRBJ2-7; D call uncertain. The germline gives CDR1 KGHSH, CDR2 LQKENI. V dropped 4 bases and J dropped 4 bases, with 11 bases sitting between them. CDR3 size: 13 residues. The chain's CDR3 is CASSRNTEYEQYF. CDR3 coding DNA: TGTGCCAGCTCACGTAACACCGAATACGAGCAGTACTTC. Supplemented by reference TRBV18 and TRBJ2-7, the full variable domain reads NAGVMQNPRHLVRRRGQEARLRCSPMKGHSHVYWYRQLPEEGLKFMVYLQKENIIDESGMPKERFSAEFPKEGPSILRIQQVVRGDSAAYFCASSRNTEYEQYFGPGTRLTVT.

This clone was found once. J is TRBJ2-5 and V is TRBV7-2; tentative D call: TRBD1 (6 bases). CDR1 and CDR2 (germline): SGHTA, FQGNSA. This CDR3 comprises 14 residues. Between the trimmed V and J ends, which lost 1 base and 11 bases, there was a span of 17 bases. In DNA, the CDR3 is TGTGCCAGCAGCTTAGGACAGGAACCCAGGGAGCAGTACTTC. Its protein product is CASSLGQEPREQYF.

This clone has just a few counts. This chain connects TRBV18 to TRBJ1-2; D is possibly TRBD1 (6 bases). Germline CDR1 KGHSH, CDR2 LQKENI. Trimming cost V 6 bases and J 7 bases, with 15 bases left between them. This CDR3 region has 13 residues. The CDR3 DNA reads as TGTGCCAGCTCTCCTCGGACAGCTCCTGGCTACACCTTC. Its translation is CASSPRTAPGYTF.

The chain employs TRBV6-6 and TRBJ1-1; TRBD1 is a possible D gene (5 bases). The CDR3 spans 15 residues. With 8 bases removed from V and 3 bases from J, the gap between germline ends came to 19 bases. The germline CDR1 and CDR2 sequences are MNHNY and SVGAGI (reference sequence). This chain's CDR3 is CASSHNPTDYTEAFF. CDR3 in DNA: TGTGCCAGCTCGCACAACCCGACAGACTACACTGAAGCTTTCTTT.

The V call is TRBV5-4, the J call TRBJ2-2; tentative D call: TRBD1 (5 bases). The CDR3 consists of 15 residues. Germline values: CDR1 SGHNT, CDR2 YYREEE (reference sequence). Trimming took 3 bases from V and 6 from J, leaving 15 bases between them. The CDR3 here is CASSSPTGLAGELFF. The CDR3 DNA reads as TGTGCCAGCAGCTCCCCTACAGGTTTAGCCGGGGAGCTGTTTTTT.

V gene TRBV19 combines with J gene TRBJ1-5, with 7 bases matching TRBD1. CDR3 length equals 13 residues. V shed 8 bases and J 7 bases; nucleotides not matched to a gene: 8. Germline V gives CDR1 LNHDA, CDR2 SQIVND (reference sequence). For the CDR3, the DNA is TGTGCCAGTTGCCGGGACAGTCGACAGCCCCAGCATTTT. Translated, it gives CASCRDSRQPQHF.

The V and J genes are TRBV30 and TRBJ1-3, with a tentative D call TRBD1 (6 bases). Germline values: CDR1 GTSNPN, CDR2 SVGIG (reference sequence). The CDR3 loop spans 14 amino acids. V dropped 2 bases and J dropped 2 bases, with 10 bases sitting between them. The CDR3 here is CAWSPAGAGNTIYF. The CDR3 nucleotides read TGTGCCTGGAGTCCAGCAGGGGCTGGAAACACCATATATTTT.